This TCR beta chain is drawn from a study of blood T cell repertoires in COVID-19. Overall study: Acute and convalescent COVID-19 samples came from the United States, Italy and Spain.

Sequencing used immunoSEQ multiplex PCR; TCRdb keeps in-frame clones, though not all of them. Of approximately 240,000 clones listed, nearly 95% are singletons. The V and J ends lost 6 bases and 7 bases, in that order; junction bases with no gene match: 8. The length of the CDR3 is 15 residues. From germline, CDR1 is MNHEY and CDR2 SMNVEV (reference sequence). This chain uses TRBV27 with TRBJ1-6; 8 bases align to TRBD1. What was sequenced was peripheral blood. This TCR came from a man in his thirties or forties with COVID-19, enrolled during active disease. CDR3 DNA sequence: TGTGCCAGCAGCCCACAGGGGGGGCTGAATTCACCCCTCCACTTT. This gives the protein CASSPQGGLNSPLHF.